This TCR beta chain comes out of a study of blood T cell repertoires in COVID-19. Germline assignment: CDR1 SGHTA and CDR2 FQGNSA. Trimming removed 3 bases from V and 4 bases from J; junction bases left unmatched: 2. The CDR3 runs to 15 residues. As originally analysed: The authors estimated nucleated cell counts from reference gene primer amplification. Some clones are missing from TCRdb's copy, which holds only in-frame ones; the method was immunoSEQ multiplex PCR. V and J calls and clone size are given by that table; D and trimming were obtained from the DNA. The sample includes about 78,000 clones, 86% of them seen just once.

This chain links TRBV7-2 with TRBJ2-1; the match to TRBD2 covers 11 bases. The clonotype was recovered from a woman in her sixties with acute or convalescent COVID-19. The sequencing input was peripheral blood. The CDR3 region has the DNA TGTGCCAGCAGCTTTAGCGGGGGGGGTTACAATGAGCAGTTCTTC. It specifies CASSFSGGGYNEQFF.